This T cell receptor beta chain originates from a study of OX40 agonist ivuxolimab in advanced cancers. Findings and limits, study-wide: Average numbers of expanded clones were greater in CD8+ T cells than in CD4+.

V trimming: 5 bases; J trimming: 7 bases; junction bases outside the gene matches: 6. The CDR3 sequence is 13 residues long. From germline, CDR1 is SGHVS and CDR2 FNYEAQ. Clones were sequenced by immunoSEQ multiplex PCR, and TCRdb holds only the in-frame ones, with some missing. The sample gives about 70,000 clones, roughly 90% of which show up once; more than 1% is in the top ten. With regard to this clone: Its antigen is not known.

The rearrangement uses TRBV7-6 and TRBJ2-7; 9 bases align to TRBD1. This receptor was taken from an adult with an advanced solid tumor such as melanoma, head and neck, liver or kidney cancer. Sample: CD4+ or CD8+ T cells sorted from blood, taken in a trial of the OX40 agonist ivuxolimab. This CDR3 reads CASSLQGAGEQYF. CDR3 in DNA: TGTGCCAGCAGCCTACAGGGGGCAGGGGAGCAGTACTTC.